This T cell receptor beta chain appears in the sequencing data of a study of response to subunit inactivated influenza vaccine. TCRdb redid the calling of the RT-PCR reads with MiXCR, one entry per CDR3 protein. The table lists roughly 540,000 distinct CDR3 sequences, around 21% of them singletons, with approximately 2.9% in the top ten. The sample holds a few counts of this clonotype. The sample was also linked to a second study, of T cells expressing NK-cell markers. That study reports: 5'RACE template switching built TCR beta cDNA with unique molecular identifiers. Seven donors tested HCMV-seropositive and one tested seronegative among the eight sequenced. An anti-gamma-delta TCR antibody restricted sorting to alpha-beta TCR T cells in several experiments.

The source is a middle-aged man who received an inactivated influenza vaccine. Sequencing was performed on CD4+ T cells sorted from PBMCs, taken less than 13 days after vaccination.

The CDR3 sequence: CASSGLIGPYNEQFF. Written as DNA, the CDR3 is TGTGCCAGCAGCGGCCTAATAGGTCCCTACAATGAGCAGTTCTTC. This sequence joins TRBV9 and TRBJ2-1, with no clear D. Germline CDR1 reads SGDLS; CDR2 reads YYNGEE. The V and J ends lost 3 bases and 2 bases respectively, with 12 bases between them. The CDR3 totals 15 residues.